One and the same sample provided the 3 T cell receptor beta chains below, sequenced in a study of metastatic and nonmetastatic thyroid tumors. Each patient came to thyroid surgery without any prior treatment (of any kind). TCRdb reassembled clones from the PCR reads with MiXCR. This sample has tens of thousands of clones, with more than 10% found just once. Sequencing was performed on blood. All receptors come from a female donor with papillary thyroid cancer or a benign thyroid nodule (not recorded which). Some clones in this sample may be carry-over from other donors' samples.

The chain is built from TRBV3-1 and TRBJ2-7, with no clear D. Trimming stripped 0 bases from V and 1 base from J, with 4 bases between. CDR1 is LGHDT and CDR2 is YNNKEL in the germline V gene (reference sequence). The CDR3 spans 13 residues. CDR3 coding DNA: TGTGCCAGCAGCCAAGACGGATCCTACGAGCAGTACTTC. It translates to CASSQDGSYEQYF.

This clone was recorded at least ten times. Here the CDR3 DNA reads TGTGCCAGTAAAGTGACCGGGGAAGAAAAACTGTTTTTT. It yields the protein CASKVTGEEKLFF. This chain links TRBV19 with TRBJ1-4; no reliable D call. CDR1 and CDR2 (germline): LNHDA, SQIVND (reference sequence). The CDR3 runs 13 residues. V lost 7 bases and J lost 8, with 14 bases in between.

This clone was seen only a few times. Germline is not matched at one junction end, which may reflect a read error. V gene TRBV28 combines with J gene TRBJ2-7, with D possibly being TRBD1 or TRBD2 (5 bases each). The CDR3 has 14 amino acids. CDR1 MDHEN and CDR2 SYDVKM come from the germline V gene. CDR3 nucleotides: TGTGTCAGCAGCTACGGGACGCATTCCCGGGAGCAGTACTTC. Its protein product is CVSSYGTHSREQYF. Full variable domain (outside the CDR3, taken from reference TRBV28 and TRBJ2-7): DVKVTQSSRYLVKRTGEKVFLECVQDMDHENMFWYRQDPGLGLRLIYFSYDVKMKEKGDIPEGYSVSREKKERFSLILESASTNQTSMYLCVSSYGTHSREQYFGPGTRLTVT.